One and the same sample provided the 30 T cell receptor beta chains below, sequenced in a study of a mutant IDH1 vaccine in newly diagnosed glioma. Their recognized antigens are unknown. Generated by immunoSEQ multiplex PCR, the TCRdb table keeps only in-frame clones and is missing some. The table has around 31,000 clones, roughly four fifths seen once. Sample time point: week 35, safety follow-up. Alongside topical imiquimod, each dose of vaccine comprised 300 ug of mutant IDH1 20-mer peptide. Sequencing used PBMCs, obtained from a glioma patient whose treatment included an IDH1 peptide vaccine. These receptors came from a man aged 30 to 39 with glioma.

This clone was seen just once. V gene TRBV5-1 combines with J gene TRBJ1-2; a possible D gene is TRBD1 (5 bases). Germline CDR1 and CDR2: SGHRS and YFSETQ. CDR3 length: 14 residues. V lost 0 bases to trimming and J lost 2 bases, with 8 bases between them. The CDR3 region has the DNA TGCGCCAGCAGCTTGGTACCAGGGAACTATGGCTACACCTTC. It codes for CASSLVPGNYGYTF.

There are a few counts of this clone. The chain combines TRBV6-5 with TRBJ1-1; no clear D gene. The CDR3 totals 13 residues. Per the germline V gene, CDR1 is MNHEY and CDR2 is SVGAGI. V dropped 4 bases and J dropped 5 bases, with 11 bases sitting between them. As DNA, the CDR3 is TGTGCCAGCAGTTTGTACGGCTGGACTGAAGCTTTCTTT. Encoded protein: CASSLYGWTEAFF.

As for this clone: This sequence may be a read error, since a much larger clone differs from it by one base. The CDR3 coding sequence is TGTGCCAGTAAAATAGGGAACACTGAAGCTTTCTTT. It codes for CASKIGNTEAFF. The rearrangement uses TRBV19 and TRBJ1-1; D unresolved. In germline, CDR1 is LNHDA, CDR2 SQIVND (reference sequence). The CDR3 is 12 amino acids. V lost 7 bases and J 1 base, leaving 7 bases between the germline ends.

V usage is TRBV5-1 and J usage is TRBJ2-1; D is unclear. The length of the CDR3 is 14 residues. CDR1 and CDR2 (germline): SGHRS, YFSETQ. The germline V and J ends were trimmed by 2 bases and 3 bases, with 9 bases remaining between them. The CDR3 DNA reads as TGCGCCAGCAGCTTTTCCGGCCTCTACAATGAGCAGTTCTTC. This encodes CASSFSGLYNEQFF.

This clone was counted once. The chain uses TRBV4-1 and TRBJ2-7, with D possibly TRBD1 on 6 matching bases. This CDR3 spans 15 amino acids. V gave up 1 base and J gave up 4 bases, with 14 bases separating them. Germline V CDR1 and CDR2: MGHRA, YSYEKL. CDR3 sequence: CASSQVTGPGYEQYF. In DNA form, the CDR3 reads TGCGCCAGCAGCCAAGTTACAGGGCCGGGATACGAGCAGTACTTC.

The gene calls are TRBV5-5 and TRBJ2-2; 10 bases align to TRBD2. CDR1 is SGHKS, CDR2 YYEKEE, per germline (reference sequence). The CDR3 contains 18 residues. V trimming: 0 bases; J trimming: 1 base; junction bases outside the gene matches: 6. For the CDR3, the DNA is TGTGCCAGCAGCTTGGGGGCCTCTAGCGGGAGGAACACCGGGGAGCTGTTTTTT. Translation: CASSLGASSGRNTGELFF.

This chain joins TRBV11-2 and TRBJ1-1; TRBD1 might be the D (6 bases). V was trimmed by 1 base and J by 2 bases, leaving 11 bases between them. CDR1 is SGHAT and CDR2 is FQNNGV in the germline V gene. The CDR3 has 15 residues. The CDR3 sequence: CASSLGWGPNTEAFF. CDR3 DNA sequence: TGTGCCAGCAGCTTAGGGTGGGGGCCCAACACTGAAGCTTTCTTT.

The V call is TRBV11-2, the J call TRBJ2-7, with 9 bases that match TRBD1. V was pared by 4 bases and J by 3 bases, with 4 bases of the junction left unmatched. Germline assignment: CDR1 SGHAT and CDR2 FQNNGV. The CDR3 totals 14 residues. The CDR3: CASSSGTGIYEQYF. DNA for the CDR3: TGTGCCAGCAGCTCCGGGACAGGGATCTACGAGCAGTACTTC.

This rearrangement joins TRBV19 to TRBJ2-7; TRBD1 agrees at 7 bases. The CDR3 length is 11 residues. After removal of 5 bases from V and 6 bases from J, the junction contained 1 base not matched to a gene. CDR1 and CDR2 from the germline V gene are LNHDA and SQIVND (reference sequence). The CDR3 protein is CASSDRVEQYF. CDR3 nucleotides: TGTGCCAGTAGTGACAGGGTCGAGCAGTACTTC.

CDR3 loop: CASSQGAGFGNQPQHF. As DNA, the CDR3 is TGCGCCAGCAGCCAAGGGGCAGGTTTTGGCAATCAGCCCCAGCATTTT. This sequence joins TRBV4-1 and TRBJ1-5, with unresolved D. Germline CDR1 is MGHRA and CDR2 is YSYEKL. Trimming took 1 base from V and 2 from J, leaving 12 bases between them. This CDR3 has 16 amino acids.

V and J are TRBV9 and TRBJ2-1; D ambiguous. Germline CDR1 SGDLS, CDR2 YYNGEE. The CDR3 totals 11 residues. V lost 0 bases and J lost 9, with 4 bases in between. The CDR3 protein is CASSVAVEQFF. CDR3 in DNA: TGTGCCAGCAGCGTAGCCGTTGAGCAGTTCTTC.

The chain combines TRBV7-6 with TRBJ1-1, with 10 positions matching TRBD1. The CDR3 loop spans 15 amino acids. CDR1 and CDR2 (germline): SGHVS, FNYEAQ. V dropped 5 bases and J dropped 2; count of bases not matched to a gene: 5. CDR3 region: CASSPRDRGNTEAFF. CDR3 DNA sequence: TGTGCCAGCAGCCCGCGGGACAGGGGCAACACTGAAGCTTTCTTT.

CDR3 residues: CASSQWSATNEKLFF. The CDR3 coding sequence is TGCGCCAGCAGCCAATGGAGTGCAACTAATGAAAAACTGTTTTTT. The rearrangement uses TRBV4-1 and TRBJ1-4; D call uncertain. Trimming removed 2 bases at V and 0 bases at J, with 7 bases between. The CDR3 totals 15 residues. Looked up from germline, CDR1 is MGHRA and CDR2 is YSYEKL.

The chain combines TRBV2 with TRBJ2-3, with D possibly being TRBD2 (5 bases). Germline CDR1 reads SNHLY; CDR2 reads FYNNEI. With 6 bases removed from V and 1 base from J, the gap between germline ends came to 26 bases. The CDR3 runs 19 residues. The CDR3 DNA follows: TGTGCCAGCAGGGGTGGACTGTGGAGCGGCCCCGAGGGCACAGATACGCAGTATTTT. Its protein product is CASRGGLWSGPEGTDTQYF.

The J gene is TRBJ1-5, the V gene TRBV10-3; D is possibly TRBD1 (5 bases). The CDR3 runs 13 residues. Germline CDR1 and CDR2: ENHRY and SYGVKD. V shed 7 bases and J shed 6 bases, with 13 bases lying between them. The DNA of the CDR3 is TGTGCCATCATGAAAGATCAGGGTCAGCCCCAGCATTTT. Protein product: CAIMKDQGQPQHF.

The gene calls are TRBV19 and TRBJ1-1, with D unclear. V gave up 11 bases and J gave up 3 bases, with 13 bases separating them. Germline loops: CDR1 LNHDA, CDR2 SQIVND (reference sequence). The CDR3 is made up of 12 amino acids. CDR3 in amino acids: CASKDGHTEAFF. DNA for the CDR3: TGTGCCTCAAAGGACGGCCACACTGAAGCTTTCTTT.

The chain links TRBV14 to TRBJ2-1; possible D gene TRBD2, 5 bases. Germline assignment: CDR1 SGHDN and CDR2 FVKESK. The CDR3 has 14 residues. The V and J ends lost 6 bases and 7 bases respectively, with 16 bases between them. The CDR3 region is CASREDGSFNEQFF. The CDR3, as DNA: TGTGCCAGCAGGGAGGACGGGTCCTTTAATGAGCAGTTCTTC.

This chain links TRBV5-1 with TRBJ2-1; 7 bases match TRBD2. V shed 2 bases, J shed 2 bases, and the junction held 4 bases outside the gene matches. CDR1 is SGHRS, CDR2 YFSETQ, per germline. The CDR3 is 15 residues long. CDR3 sequence: CASSFLAEAYNEQFF. The CDR3 DNA follows: TGCGCCAGCAGCTTCCTAGCGGAGGCCTACAATGAGCAGTTCTTC.

The rearrangement joins TRBV6-5 to TRBJ1-1; TRBD1 matches at 9 bases. Germline CDR1 and CDR2: MNHEY and SVGAGI. This CDR3 has 14 residues. With V trimmed by 6 bases and J by 6 bases, 8 bases remained unmatched. CDR3 DNA: TGTGCCAGCAGCCTACAGGGGGCGCGGGCTGAAGCTTTCTTT. Translation gives CASSLQGARAEAFF.

The chain has TRBV5-1 and TRBJ2-7; 9 nucleotides agree with TRBD1. The CDR3 consists of 14 residues. The V and J ends lost 4 bases and 3 bases, in that order; junction bases with no gene match: 5. CDR1 is SGHRS, CDR2 YFSETQ, per germline. The CDR3 sequence: CASSPGTGSYEQYF. Here the CDR3 DNA reads TGCGCCAGCAGCCCCGGGACAGGGAGCTACGAGCAGTACTTC.

This clone was recorded once. The V call is TRBV5-1, the J call TRBJ2-6; D gene ambiguous. V was shortened by 0 bases and J by 0 bases, with 1 base between the two germline ends. Germline loops: CDR1 SGHRS, CDR2 YFSETQ. This CDR3 region has 14 residues. CDR3 amino acids: CASSLGSGANVLTF. The CDR3 bases are TGCGCCAGCAGCTTGGGCTCTGGGGCCAACGTCCTGACTTTC.

The V call is TRBV25-1, the J call TRBJ1-2; 8 bases match TRBD1. The CDR3 runs to 17 residues. Germline V gene data show CDR1 as MGHDK and CDR2 as SYGVNS. The junction had 11 bases not matched to a gene; V was cut back by 5 bases and J by 0 bases. The CDR3 protein is CASSSLSGQAPNYGYTF. DNA of the CDR3: TGTGCCAGCAGTTCCCTATCGGGACAGGCGCCTAACTATGGCTACACCTTC.

The gene calls are TRBV5-1 and TRBJ1-2, with 11 bases lining up with TRBD1. V lost 4 bases, J lost 5 bases, and 4 bases stayed unmatched. Germline V gene sequence: CDR1 SGHRS, CDR2 YFSETQ. This CDR3 is 14 amino acids long. In DNA, the CDR3 is TGCGCCAGCAGCGCCGGGACAGGGGGTTATGGCTACACCTTC. As protein: CASSAGTGGYGYTF.

The chain has TRBV19 and TRBJ2-7; D perhaps matches TRBD1 (7 bases). This CDR3 contains 14 residues. Trimming removed 8 bases at V and 4 bases at J, with 18 bases between. The germline CDR1 and CDR2 sequences are LNHDA and SQIVND (reference sequence). CDR3 nucleotide sequence: TGTGCCAGTGCCCTAAACCCAGGGGGGTACGAGCAGTACTTC. It specifies CASALNPGGYEQYF.

This chain connects TRBV7-9 to TRBJ1-4, with TRBD1 matching 8 bases. The CDR3 covers 18 residues. The J segment lost 0 bases and the V segment lost 4 bases, leaving 10 bases of the junction unmatched. Per the germline V gene, CDR1 is SEHNR and CDR2 is FQNEAQ (reference sequence). DNA for the CDR3: TGTGCCAGCAGCTCACGGACAGGGTTCGAGGCAACTAATGAAAAACTGTTTTTT. It yields the protein CASSSRTGFEATNEKLFF.

The rearrangement links TRBV19 to TRBJ1-1, with a possible D match to TRBD1 (5 bases). The germline gives CDR1 LNHDA, CDR2 SQIVND (reference sequence). CDR3 size: 12 residues. V lost 3 bases to trimming and J lost 11 bases, with 13 bases between them. CDR3 bases: TGTGCCAGTAGTATTGGAGGGGCTGGGGCTTTCTTT. Protein: CASSIGGAGAFF.

The V and J genes are TRBV7-9 and TRBJ1-2; D gene ambiguous. Germline V CDR1 and CDR2: SEHNR, FQNEAQ (reference sequence). CDR3 length: 15 residues. The V gene lost 1 base and the J gene lost 4 bases, with 13 bases spanning the gap. The CDR3 here is CASSLESGYLYGYTF. The CDR3 bases are TGTGCCAGCAGCTTAGAGTCAGGCTACCTCTATGGCTACACCTTC.

V and J are TRBV13 and TRBJ2-4; the D is unclear. The CDR3 runs 14 residues. Germline loops: CDR1 PRHDT, CDR2 FYEKMQ (reference sequence). Trimming shortened V by 5 bases and J by 5 bases, and 13 bases separated the two germline ends. The DNA for the CDR3 is TGTGCCAGCAGCCTCCAGAGCCTCGAAAACATTCAGTACTTC. Translating it yields CASSLQSLENIQYF.

This chain joins TRBV30 and TRBJ2-5, with no clear D. The CDR3 runs 15 residues. Trimming shortened V by 1 base and J by 1 base, and 13 bases separated the two germline ends. Germline values: CDR1 GTSNPN, CDR2 SVGIG (reference sequence). The CDR3 sequence: CAWSGATGPQETQYF. Written as DNA, the CDR3 is TGTGCCTGGAGTGGAGCCACCGGGCCCCAAGAGACCCAGTACTTC.

The V gene is TRBV2, the J gene TRBJ1-1; TRBD1 is a possible D gene (5 bases). The CDR3 extends over 12 amino acids. Trimming removed 7 bases from V and 9 bases from J, with 15 bases in between. Germline V gene sequence: CDR1 SNHLY, CDR2 FYNNEI. In DNA, the CDR3 is TGTGCCAGCATCGACAGCCCTGCTAAAGCTTTCTTT. Its protein is CASIDSPAKAFF. Full variable domain (rest looked up from reference TRBV2 and TRBJ1-1): EPEVTQTPSHQVTQMGQEVILRCVPISNHLYFYWYRQILGQKVEFLVSFYNNEISEKSEIFDDQFSVERPDGSNFTLKIRSTKLEDSAMYFCASIDSPAKAFFGQGTRLTVV.